This T cell receptor (beta chain) is drawn from a study of patients and donors after allogeneic stem cell transplantation. Germline V gene lookup returns CDR1 DFQATT and CDR2 SNEGSKA (reference sequence). The CDR3 covers 15 residues. Trimming removed 3 bases from V and 4 bases from J, with 16 bases in between. This clonotype was counted a few times. TCRdb passed the RT-PCR reads through MiXCR, listing each CDR3 protein once. The repertoire holds some 30,000 distinct CDR3 sequences, 37% seen once, with more than 65% in the top ten. Specimen: blood, either unsorted or a sorted T cell fraction (not recorded which). The TCR comes from a human donor who was either an allogeneic HSCT recipient or a stem cell or donor lymphocyte infusion donor (not recorded which). It is not recorded whose cells these are; they may come from a transplant donor. The V call is TRBV20-1, the J call TRBJ1-3; perhaps TRBD1 as D (6 bases). CDR3 sequence: CSASSEQGGGNTIYF. The CDR3 DNA reads TGCAGTGCTAGCTCGGAACAGGGAGGCGGAAACACCATATATTTT.